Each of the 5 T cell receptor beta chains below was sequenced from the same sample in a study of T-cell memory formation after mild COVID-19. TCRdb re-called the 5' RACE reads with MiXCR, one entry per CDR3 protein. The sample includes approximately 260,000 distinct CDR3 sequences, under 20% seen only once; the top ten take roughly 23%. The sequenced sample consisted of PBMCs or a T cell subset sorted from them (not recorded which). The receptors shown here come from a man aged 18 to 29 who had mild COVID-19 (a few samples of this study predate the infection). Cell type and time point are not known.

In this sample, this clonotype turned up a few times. The CDR3 nucleotides are TGCGCCAGCAGCCAAGACAGGGGACGCTCTGGGGCCAACGTCCTGACTTTC. Its translation is CASSQDRGRSGANVLTF. The V gene is TRBV4-3, the J gene TRBJ2-6; possible D gene TRBD1, 6 bases. The CDR3 is 17 amino acids. Deletions cut 0 bases from V and 0 bases from J, with 9 bases between. From germline, CDR1 is LGHNA and CDR2 YSLEER.

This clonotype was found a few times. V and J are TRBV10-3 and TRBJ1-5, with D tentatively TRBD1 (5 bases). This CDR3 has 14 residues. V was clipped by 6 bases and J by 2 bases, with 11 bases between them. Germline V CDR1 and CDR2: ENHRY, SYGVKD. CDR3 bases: TGTGCCATCAGGGACACGGGGGGCAATCAGCCCCAGCATTTT. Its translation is CAIRDTGGNQPQHF.

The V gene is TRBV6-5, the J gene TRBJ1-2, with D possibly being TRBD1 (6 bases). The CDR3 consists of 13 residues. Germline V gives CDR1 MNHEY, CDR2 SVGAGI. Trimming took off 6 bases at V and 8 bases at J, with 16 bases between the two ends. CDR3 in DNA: TGTGCCAGCAGGGGGGCCTTTTCGGGCGGCTACACCTTC. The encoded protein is CASRGAFSGGYTF.

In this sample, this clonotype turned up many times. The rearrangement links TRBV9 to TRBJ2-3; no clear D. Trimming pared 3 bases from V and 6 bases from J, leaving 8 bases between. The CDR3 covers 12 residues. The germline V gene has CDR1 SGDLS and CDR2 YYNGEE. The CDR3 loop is CASSATTDTQYF. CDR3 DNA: TGTGCCAGCAGCGCAACCACGGATACGCAGTATTTT. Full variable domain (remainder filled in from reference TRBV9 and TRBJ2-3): DSGVTQTPKHLITATGQRVTLRCSPRSGDLSVYWYQQSLDQGLQFLIQYYNGEERAKGNILERFSAQQFPDLHSELNLSSLELGDSALYFCASSATTDTQYFGPGTRLTVL.

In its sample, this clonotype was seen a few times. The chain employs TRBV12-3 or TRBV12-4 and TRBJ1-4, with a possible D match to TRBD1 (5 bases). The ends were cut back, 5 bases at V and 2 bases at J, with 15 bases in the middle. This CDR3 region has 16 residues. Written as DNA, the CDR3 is TGTGCCAGCAGTCCTCTCCAGGGTTCCACTAATGAAAAACTGTTTTTT. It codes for CASSPLQGSTNEKLFF.